The 29 T cell receptor beta chains below come from one sample, sequenced in a study of OX40 agonist ivuxolimab in advanced cancers. Profiled with immunoSEQ multiplex PCR; TCRdb holds only in-frame clones, not every one. This table holds some 73,000 clones, approximately 86% found once. The specimen was CD4+ or CD8+ T cells sorted from blood, collected in a trial of the OX40 agonist ivuxolimab. All receptors come from an adult with an advanced solid tumor such as melanoma, head and neck, liver or kidney cancer.

This chain uses TRBV5-4 with TRBJ2-7; 13 nucleotides line up with TRBD2. The V segment lost 7 bases and the J segment 2 bases; nucleotides outside the gene matches: 0. Germline loops: CDR1 SGHNT, CDR2 YYREEE (reference sequence). CDR3 length: 13 amino acids. CDR3: CASGLAGAYEQYF. The CDR3 nucleotides read TGTGCCAGCGGACTAGCGGGGGCCTACGAGCAGTACTTC. Variable domain in full (rest from reference TRBV5-4 and TRBJ2-7): ETGVTQSPTHLIKTRGQQVTLRCSSQSGHNTVSWYQQALGQGPQFIFQYYREEENGRGNFPPRFSGLQFPNYSSELNVNALELDDSALYLCASGLAGAYEQYFGPGTRLTVT.

The J gene is TRBJ1-2, the V gene TRBV28; D is undetermined. The CDR3 contains 15 residues. Trimming took 8 bases from V and 5 from J, leaving 21 bases between them. CDR1 MDHEN and CDR2 SYDVKM come from the germline V gene. This CDR3 is CASGLRPPNLYGYTF. DNA of the CDR3: TGTGCCAGCGGGTTGAGGCCTCCAAACCTTTATGGCTACACCTTC.

The chain employs TRBV5-4 and TRBJ2-1; weak D call: TRBD1 (6 bases). Trimming left V 4 bases short and J 5 bases short, with 16 bases between. This CDR3 is 15 amino acids long. The germline CDR1 and CDR2 sequences are SGHNT and YYREEE (reference sequence). The CDR3 region has the DNA TGTGCCAGCAGCATCCAATGGGACACCAACAATGAGCAGTTCTTC. Protein product: CASSIQWDTNNEQFF.

This chain links TRBV28 with TRBJ1-5; D is possibly TRBD1 (6 bases). Germline CDR1 and CDR2: MDHEN and SYDVKM. Trimming removed 3 bases at V and 0 bases at J, with 15 bases between. The CDR3 spans 17 residues. Here the CDR3 reads CASSFWGRGDSNQPQHF. Here the CDR3 DNA reads TGTGCCAGCAGTTTTTGGGGGCGTGGAGATAGCAATCAGCCCCAGCATTTT.

The chain couples TRBV19 to TRBJ1-5; D possibly corresponds to TRBD1 (6 bases). CDR1 and CDR2 from the germline V gene are LNHDA and SQIVND (reference sequence). V was shortened by 3 bases and J by 3 bases, with 12 bases between the two germline ends. This CDR3 is built from 15 residues. The CDR3 DNA sequence: TGTGCCAGTAGTATTGCCGGGGGCTACAATCAGCCCCAGCATTTT. Translating gives CASSIAGGYNQPQHF. Using reference TRBV19 and TRBJ1-5 for the parts outside the CDR3, the full variable domain is DGGITQSPKYLFRKEGQNVTLSCEQNLNHDAMYWYRQDPGQGLRLIYYSQIVNDFQKGDIAEGYSVSREKKESFPLTVTSAQKNPTAFYLCASSIAGGYNQPQHFGDGTRLSIL.

The chain combines TRBV7-3 with TRBJ2-3; D ambiguous. Germline V gene sequence: CDR1 SGHTA, CDR2 FQGTGA. V gave up 1 base and J gave up 1 base, with 12 bases separating them. The CDR3 consists of 16 residues. CDR3 region: CASSLNPGQGTDTQYF. The CDR3 DNA reads TGTGCCAGCAGCTTAAATCCTGGCCAGGGCACAGATACGCAGTATTTT.

CDR3 residues: CASSYAQGFSYEQYF. CDR3 DNA sequence: TGTGCCAGCAGTTACGCGCAGGGATTTTCCTACGAGCAGTACTTC. The chain has TRBV6-4 and TRBJ2-7, with D maybe TRBD1 (5 bases). CDR1 is MRHNA, CDR2 SNTAGT, per germline. Trimming shortened V by 5 bases and J by 1 base, and 15 bases separated the two germline ends. CDR3 length: 15 residues.

V usage is TRBV9 and J usage is TRBJ2-7; 7 bases match TRBD1. With V trimmed by 4 bases and J by 0 bases, 4 bases remained unmatched. Germline V gene lookup returns CDR1 SGDLS and CDR2 YYNGEE. This CDR3 is 14 amino acids long. The CDR3 sequence: CASSPQGTSYEQYF. The CDR3 coding sequence is TGTGCCAGCAGCCCACAGGGGACCTCCTACGAGCAGTACTTC.

The gene calls are TRBV6-4 and TRBJ2-3, with D unclear. CDR1 is MRHNA and CDR2 is SNTAGT in the germline V gene. CDR3 length equals 16 residues. V lost 0 bases and J 0 bases, leaving 10 bases between the germline ends. The CDR3 protein is CASSDSKVTSTDTQYF. The CDR3 bases are TGTGCCAGCAGTGACTCGAAGGTCACTAGCACAGATACGCAGTATTTT.

This sequence joins TRBV27 and TRBJ2-2; 8 bases are a match to TRBD1. Unmatched junction bases numbered 10, after V lost 2 bases and J lost 2 bases. Germline V lookup: CDR1 MNHEY, CDR2 SMNVEV (reference sequence). CDR3 size: 18 residues. The CDR3 spells CASSLLHRDRLNTGELFF. The DNA for the CDR3 is TGTGCCAGCAGTTTACTACATCGGGACAGGCTAAACACCGGGGAGCTGTTTTTT.

V and J are TRBV14 and TRBJ1-1; D may be TRBD1 (5 bases). The CDR3 consists of 14 residues. The germline V gene has CDR1 SGHDN and CDR2 FVKESK. With 7 bases removed from V and 2 bases from J, the gap between germline ends came to 14 bases. The CDR3 loop reads CASNLIRDNTEAFF. The CDR3 DNA reads as TGTGCCAGCAACTTGATCAGGGACAACACTGAAGCTTTCTTT.

The V call is TRBV28, the J call TRBJ1-1; the D gene is possibly TRBD1 (6 bases). Germline V gives CDR1 MDHEN, CDR2 SYDVKM. Trimming left V 5 bases short and J 1 base short, with 11 bases between. The CDR3 contains 14 residues. DNA of the CDR3: TGTGCCAGCAGTCAGGGGTCCCAGAACACTGAAGCTTTCTTT. Protein sequence: CASSQGSQNTEAFF. Full variable domain (missing parts from reference TRBV28 and TRBJ1-1): DVKVTQSSRYLVKRTGEKVFLECVQDMDHENMFWYRQDPGLGLRLIYFSYDVKMKEKGDIPEGYSVSREKKERFSLILESASTNQTSMYLCASSQGSQNTEAFFGQGTRLTVV.

The rearrangement joins TRBV28 to TRBJ2-7, with D uncertain. V was clipped by 1 base and J by 6 bases, with 16 bases between them. The CDR3 totals 15 residues. Germline V lookup: CDR1 MDHEN, CDR2 SYDVKM. The CDR3 coding sequence is TGTGCCAGCAGTTTATTGGGCCTAACCCGGAGCGAGCAGTACTTC. Protein: CASSLLGLTRSEQYF.

This chain connects TRBV6-5 to TRBJ1-3; tentative D call: TRBD1 (5 bases). Trimming took 5 bases from V and 0 from J, leaving 8 bases between them. Germline V gene lookup returns CDR1 MNHEY and CDR2 SVGAGI. The CDR3 has 14 residues. This chain's CDR3 is CASSGGLSGNTIYF. In DNA, the CDR3 is TGTGCCAGCAGTGGGGGTCTCTCTGGAAACACCATATATTTT.

The V and J genes are TRBV29-1 and TRBJ2-3; D gene ambiguous. The CDR3 totals 14 residues. Deletions cut 0 bases from V and 1 base from J, with 8 bases between. Germline lookup yields CDR1 SQVTM and CDR2 ANQGSEA. The CDR3 DNA follows: TGCAGCGTTGAAGATGGAGTGGGCACAGATACGCAGTATTTT. Translating it yields CSVEDGVGTDTQYF.

V gene TRBV7-9 combines with J gene TRBJ1-4; tentative D call: TRBD1 (6 bases). This CDR3 spans 14 amino acids. Deletions cut 3 bases from V and 5 bases from J, with 10 bases between. CDR1 and CDR2 from the germline V gene are SEHNR and FQNEAQ (reference sequence). The CDR3: CASSFWQGNEKLFF. CDR3 in DNA: TGTGCCAGCAGCTTTTGGCAGGGGAATGAAAAACTGTTTTTT.

This clone was counted between two and nine times. The rearrangement uses TRBV28 and TRBJ1-2, with 9 bases fitting TRBD1. The length of the CDR3 is 16 residues. Germline V gene data show CDR1 as MDHEN and CDR2 as SYDVKM. Trimming cost V 1 base and J 8 bases; bases outside gene matches: 11. The CDR3 DNA follows: TGTGCCAGCAGTTTATTACTGCCGGGACAGGGTAACGGCTACACCTTC. It encodes CASSLLLPGQGNGYTF.

This rearrangement joins TRBV10-3 to TRBJ2-3, with TRBD2 as a possible D gene (6 bases). The CDR3 has 12 residues. The V end lost 6 bases, the J end lost 4 bases, and 8 bases lay between the germline ends. In germline, CDR1 is ENHRY, CDR2 SYGVKD. The CDR3 protein is CAIRGDSDTQYF. Here the CDR3 DNA reads TGTGCCATCAGGGGGGACTCAGATACGCAGTATTTT.

This chain uses TRBV6-5 with TRBJ2-1; the match to TRBD1 covers 7 bases. Germline lookup yields CDR1 MNHEY and CDR2 SVGAGI. The V segment lost 9 bases and the J segment 5 bases; nucleotides outside the gene matches: 7. This CDR3 is built from 13 residues. The DNA of the CDR3 is TGTGCCAGTTCGACAGGGCGGAACAATGAGCAGTTCTTC. This gives the protein CASSTGRNNEQFF.

V and J are TRBV9 and TRBJ2-3; the D gene is possibly TRBD1 (6 bases). V lost 5 bases to trimming and J lost 4 bases, with 11 bases between them. Germline values: CDR1 SGDLS, CDR2 YYNGEE. The CDR3 runs 13 residues. CDR3: CASSTGFPDTQYF. In DNA, the CDR3 is TGTGCCAGCAGTACAGGGTTCCCAGATACGCAGTATTTT. The whole variable domain, remainder taken from reference TRBV9 and TRBJ2-3, is DSGVTQTPKHLITATGQRVTLRCSPRSGDLSVYWYQQSLDQGLQFLIQYYNGEERAKGNILERFSAQQFPDLHSELNLSSLELGDSALYFCASSTGFPDTQYFGPGTRLTVL.

This chain joins TRBV6-1 and TRBJ1-6; no definite D call. The CDR3 spans 15 residues. Germline assignment: CDR1 MNHNS and CDR2 SASEGT. Between the trimmed V and J ends, which lost 7 bases and 2 bases, there was a span of 12 bases. The CDR3 reads CASTSPSPYNSPLHF. The DNA of the CDR3 is TGTGCCAGCACTTCCCCCAGTCCCTATAATTCACCCCTCCACTTT.

The chain carries TRBV6-1 and TRBJ2-7, with D maybe TRBD1 (6 bases). V shed 0 bases and J shed 2 bases, with 11 bases lying between them. Per germline, CDR1 MNHNS and CDR2 SASEGT. The CDR3 length is 15 residues. The CDR3 DNA sequence: TGTGCCAGCAGTGAAGCAACAGGGTGGACCTACGAGCAGTACTTC. It codes for CASSEATGWTYEQYF.

The chain is built from TRBV5-1 and TRBJ1-1, with 8 bases identical to TRBD1. V lost 4 bases, J lost 4 bases, and 12 bases stayed unmatched. CDR3 size: 16 residues. Germline loops: CDR1 SGHRS, CDR2 YFSETQ. CDR3 region: CASSPWTGRFTTEAFF. CDR3 nucleotides: TGCGCCAGCAGCCCCTGGACAGGGCGGTTTACCACTGAAGCTTTCTTT.

This CDR3 is CACDRTGTGADTQYF. CDR3 DNA: TGTGCCTGCGATAGGACCGGGACAGGGGCAGATACGCAGTATTTT. The chain employs TRBV30 and TRBJ2-3; 10 nucleotides align to TRBD1. V dropped 6 bases and J dropped 4; count of bases not matched to a gene: 10. The CDR3 sequence is 15 residues long. CDR1 is GTSNPN and CDR2 is SVGIG in the germline V gene (reference sequence).

The genes are TRBV30 and TRBJ2-7; possible D gene TRBD1, 6 bases. Germline values: CDR1 GTSNPN, CDR2 SVGIG (reference sequence). Trimming left V 1 base short and J 3 bases short, with 13 bases between. The CDR3 has 14 amino acids. The CDR3 DNA sequence: TGTGCCTGGAGTGCGCAGGGGATTCACTACGAGCAGTACTTC. This gives the protein CAWSAQGIHYEQYF.

The chain links TRBV11-2 to TRBJ1-2; D not resolved. CDR3 length: 15 residues. Trimming left V 5 bases short and J 1 base short, with 14 bases between. From germline, CDR1 is SGHAT and CDR2 FQNNGV. The CDR3 sequence: CASSRRATSNYGYTF. DNA of the CDR3: TGTGCCAGCAGCCGTCGGGCTACGAGTAACTATGGCTACACCTTC. The variable domain in full, with the rest retrieved from reference TRBV11-2 and TRBJ1-2, is EAGVAQSPRYKIIEKRQSVAFWCNPISGHATLYWYQQILGQGPKLLIQFQNNGVVDDSQLPKDRFSAERLKGVDSTLKIQPAKLEDSAVYLCASSRRATSNYGYTFGSGTRLTVV.

This clone appeared once. This chain links TRBV18 with TRBJ1-5; 9 bases match TRBD1. After removal of 6 bases from V and 2 bases from J, the junction contained 11 bases not matched to a gene. Germline CDR1 reads KGHSH; CDR2 reads LQKENI. The CDR3 loop spans 17 amino acids. The CDR3 sequence is CASSPVTGGGGNQPQHF. The DNA for the CDR3 is TGTGCCAGCTCGCCGGTGACAGGGGGAGGTGGCAATCAGCCCCAGCATTTT.

V is TRBV30 and J is TRBJ1-1; 7 bases match TRBD1. The germline CDR1 and CDR2 sequences are GTSNPN and SVGIG (reference sequence). This CDR3 has 13 residues. The ends lost 5 bases at V and 2 bases at J; junction bases unmatched: 5. CDR3 region: CAWVRDSNTEAFF. The CDR3 bases are TGTGCCTGGGTCCGGGACAGCAACACTGAAGCTTTCTTT.

The chain uses TRBV5-4 and TRBJ1-1, with TRBD1 matching 10 bases. The CDR3 sequence is 18 residues long. Germline CDR1 reads SGHNT; CDR2 reads YYREEE (reference sequence). V was clipped by 0 bases and J by 1 base; unmatched bases: 9. The DNA of the CDR3 is TGTGCCAGCAGCTTGGAGACAGGGGGCGTCTCGTGGAACACTGAAGCTTTCTTT. Its translation is CASSLETGGVSWNTEAFF.